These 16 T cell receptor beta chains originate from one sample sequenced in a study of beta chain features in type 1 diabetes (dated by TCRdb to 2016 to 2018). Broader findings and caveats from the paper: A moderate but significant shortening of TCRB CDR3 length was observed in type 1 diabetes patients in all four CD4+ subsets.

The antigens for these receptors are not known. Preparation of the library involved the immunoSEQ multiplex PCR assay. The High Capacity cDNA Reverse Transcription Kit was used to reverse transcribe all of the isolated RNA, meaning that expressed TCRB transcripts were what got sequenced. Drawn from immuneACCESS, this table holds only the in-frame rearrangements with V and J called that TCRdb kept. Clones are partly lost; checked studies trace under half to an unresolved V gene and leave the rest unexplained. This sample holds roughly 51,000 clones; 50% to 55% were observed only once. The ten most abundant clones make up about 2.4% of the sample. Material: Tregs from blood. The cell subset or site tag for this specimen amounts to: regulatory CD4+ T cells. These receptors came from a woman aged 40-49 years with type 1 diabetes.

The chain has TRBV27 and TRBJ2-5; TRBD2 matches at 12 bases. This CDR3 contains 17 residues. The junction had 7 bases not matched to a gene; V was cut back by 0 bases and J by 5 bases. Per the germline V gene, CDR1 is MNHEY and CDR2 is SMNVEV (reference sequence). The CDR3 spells CASSLSRGLAGGETQYF. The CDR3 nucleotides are TGTGCCAGCAGTTTATCGAGAGGGCTAGCGGGAGGGGAGACCCAGTACTTC.

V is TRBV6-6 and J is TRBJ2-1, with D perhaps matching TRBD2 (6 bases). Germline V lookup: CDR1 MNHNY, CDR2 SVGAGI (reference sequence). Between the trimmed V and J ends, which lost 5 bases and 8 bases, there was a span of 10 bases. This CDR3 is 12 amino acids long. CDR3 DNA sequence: TGTGCCAGCAGTCCGGGGGAGGATGAGCAGTTCTTC. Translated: CASSPGEDEQFF.

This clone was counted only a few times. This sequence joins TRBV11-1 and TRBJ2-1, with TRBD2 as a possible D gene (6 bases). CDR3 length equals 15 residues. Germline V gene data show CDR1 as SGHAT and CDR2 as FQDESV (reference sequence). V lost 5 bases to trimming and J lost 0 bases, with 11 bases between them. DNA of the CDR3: TGTGCCAGCAGCCGGGGGAGTAGCTCCTACAATGAGCAGTTCTTC. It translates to CASSRGSSSYNEQFF.

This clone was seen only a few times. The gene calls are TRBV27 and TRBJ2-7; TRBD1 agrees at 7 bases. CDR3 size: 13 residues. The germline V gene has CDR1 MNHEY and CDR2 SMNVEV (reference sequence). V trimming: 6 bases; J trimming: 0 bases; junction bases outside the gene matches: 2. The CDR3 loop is CASSRDSSYEQYF. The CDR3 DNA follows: TGTGCCAGCAGCCGGGACAGCTCCTACGAGCAGTACTTC.

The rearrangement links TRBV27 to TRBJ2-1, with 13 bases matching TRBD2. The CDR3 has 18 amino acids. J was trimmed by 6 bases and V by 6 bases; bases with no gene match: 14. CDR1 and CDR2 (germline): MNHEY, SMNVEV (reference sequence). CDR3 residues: CASSLIYTSGGVPNEQFF. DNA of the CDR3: TGTGCCAGCAGCCTTATCTATACTAGCGGGGGGGTACCCAATGAGCAGTTCTTC.

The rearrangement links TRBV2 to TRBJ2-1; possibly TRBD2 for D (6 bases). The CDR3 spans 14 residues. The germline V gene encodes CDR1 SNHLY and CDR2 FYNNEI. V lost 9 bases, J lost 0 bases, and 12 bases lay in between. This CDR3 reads CARGGSGSYNEQFF. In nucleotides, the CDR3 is TGTGCCAGGGGAGGTAGCGGCTCCTACAATGAGCAGTTCTTC.

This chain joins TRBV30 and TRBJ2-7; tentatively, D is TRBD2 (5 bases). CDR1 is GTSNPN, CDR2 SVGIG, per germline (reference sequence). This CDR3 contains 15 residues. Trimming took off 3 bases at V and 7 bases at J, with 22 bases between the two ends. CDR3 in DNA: TGTGCCTGGAGACGGGAAGAACAGTATCTTGAGGAGCAGTACTTC. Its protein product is CAWRREEQYLEEQYF.

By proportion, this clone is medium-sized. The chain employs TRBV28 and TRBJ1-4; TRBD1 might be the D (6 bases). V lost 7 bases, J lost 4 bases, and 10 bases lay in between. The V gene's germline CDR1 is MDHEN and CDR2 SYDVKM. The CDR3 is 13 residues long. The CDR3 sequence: CASTDRNNEKLFF. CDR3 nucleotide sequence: TGTGCCAGCACCGACAGGAATAATGAAAAACTGTTTTTT.

The CDR3 protein is CASSLGLSREKLFF. CDR3 coding DNA: TGTGCCAGCAGCTTAGGACTAAGCCGGGAAAAACTGTTTTTT. The genes are TRBV7-2 and TRBJ1-4; D is ambiguous. CDR1 and CDR2 from the germline V gene are SGHTA and FQGNSA. The CDR3 covers 14 residues. V lost 1 base and J lost 8, with 11 bases in between.

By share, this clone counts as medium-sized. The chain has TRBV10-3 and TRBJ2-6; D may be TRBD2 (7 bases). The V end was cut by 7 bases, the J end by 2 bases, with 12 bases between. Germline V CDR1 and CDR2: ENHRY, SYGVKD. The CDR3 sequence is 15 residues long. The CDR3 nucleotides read TGTGCCATCACGAGGGGGGGGACTGGGGCCAACGTCCTGACTTTC. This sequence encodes CAITRGGTGANVLTF.

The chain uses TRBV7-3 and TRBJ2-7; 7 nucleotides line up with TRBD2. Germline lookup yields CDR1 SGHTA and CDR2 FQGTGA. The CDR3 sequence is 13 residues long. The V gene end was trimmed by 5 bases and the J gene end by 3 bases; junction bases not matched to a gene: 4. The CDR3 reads CASSQGGDYEQYF. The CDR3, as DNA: TGTGCCAGCAGCCAGGGAGGGGACTACGAGCAGTACTTC.

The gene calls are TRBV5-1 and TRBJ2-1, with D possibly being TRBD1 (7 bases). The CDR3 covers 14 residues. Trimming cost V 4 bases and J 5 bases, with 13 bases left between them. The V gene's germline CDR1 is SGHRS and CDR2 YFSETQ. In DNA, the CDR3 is TGCGCCAGCAGCGGTTCAGGGGGGCACAATGAGCAGTTCTTC. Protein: CASSGSGGHNEQFF.

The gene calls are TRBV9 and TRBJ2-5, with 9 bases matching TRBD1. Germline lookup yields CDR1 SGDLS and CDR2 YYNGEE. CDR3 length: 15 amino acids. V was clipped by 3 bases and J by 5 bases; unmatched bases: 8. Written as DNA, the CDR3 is TGTGCCAGCAGCGCCACCGGGACAGGGAAGGAGACCCAGTACTTC. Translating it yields CASSATGTGKETQYF.

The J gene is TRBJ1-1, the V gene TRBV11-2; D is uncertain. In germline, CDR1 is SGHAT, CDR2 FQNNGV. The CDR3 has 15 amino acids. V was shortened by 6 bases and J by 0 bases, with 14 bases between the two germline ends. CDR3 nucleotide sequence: TGTGCCAGCAGACGAGTGGAACAGATGAACACTGAAGCTTTCTTT. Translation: CASRRVEQMNTEAFF.

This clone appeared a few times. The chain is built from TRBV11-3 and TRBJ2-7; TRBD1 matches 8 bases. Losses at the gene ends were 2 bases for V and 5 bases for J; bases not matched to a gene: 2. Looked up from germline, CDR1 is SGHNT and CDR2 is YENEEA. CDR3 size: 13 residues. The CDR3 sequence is CASSLQGADEQYF. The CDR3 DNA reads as TGTGCCAGCAGCTTACAGGGGGCTGACGAGCAGTACTTC.

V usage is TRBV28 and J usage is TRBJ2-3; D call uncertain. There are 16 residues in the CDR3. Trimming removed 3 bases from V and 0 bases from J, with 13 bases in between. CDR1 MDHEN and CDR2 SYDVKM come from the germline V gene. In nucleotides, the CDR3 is TGTGCCAGCAGTTTTGGTCGGGTGATTAGCACAGATACGCAGTATTTT. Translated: CASSFGRVISTDTQYF.